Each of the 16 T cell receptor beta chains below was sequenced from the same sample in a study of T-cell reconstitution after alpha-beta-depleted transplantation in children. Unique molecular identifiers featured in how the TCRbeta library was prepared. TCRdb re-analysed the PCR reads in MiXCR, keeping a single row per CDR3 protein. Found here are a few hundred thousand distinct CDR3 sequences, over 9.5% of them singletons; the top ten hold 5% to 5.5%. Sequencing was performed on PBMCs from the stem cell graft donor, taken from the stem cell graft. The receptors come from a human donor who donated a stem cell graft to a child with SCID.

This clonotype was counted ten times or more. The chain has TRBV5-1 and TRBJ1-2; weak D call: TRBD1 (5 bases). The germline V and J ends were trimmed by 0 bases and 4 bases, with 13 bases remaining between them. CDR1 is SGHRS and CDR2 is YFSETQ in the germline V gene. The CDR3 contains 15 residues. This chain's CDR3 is CASSLARGYTYGYTF. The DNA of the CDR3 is TGCGCCAGCAGCTTGGCGCGGGGGTATACCTATGGCTACACCTTC.

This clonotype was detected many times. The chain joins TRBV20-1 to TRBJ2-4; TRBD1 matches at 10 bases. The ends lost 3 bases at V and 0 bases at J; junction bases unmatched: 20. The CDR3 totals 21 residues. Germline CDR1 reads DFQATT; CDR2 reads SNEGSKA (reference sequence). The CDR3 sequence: CSARIQMDRGIKNLAKNIQYF. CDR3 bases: TGCAGTGCTAGGATTCAGATGGACAGGGGGATAAAAAACCTAGCCAAAAACATTCAGTACTTC.

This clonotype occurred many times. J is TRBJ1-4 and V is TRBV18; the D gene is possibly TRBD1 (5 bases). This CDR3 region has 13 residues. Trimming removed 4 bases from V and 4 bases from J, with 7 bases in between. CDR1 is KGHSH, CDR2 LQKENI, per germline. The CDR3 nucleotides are TGTGCCAGCTCACTGGGACTTAATGAAAAACTGTTTTTT. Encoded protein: CASSLGLNEKLFF.

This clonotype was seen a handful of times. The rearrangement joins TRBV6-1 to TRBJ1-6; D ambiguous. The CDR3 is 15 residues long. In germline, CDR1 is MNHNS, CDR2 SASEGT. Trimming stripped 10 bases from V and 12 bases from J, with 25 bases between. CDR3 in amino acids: CAISRTALDQEPLHF. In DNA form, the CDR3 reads TGTGCCATCTCGAGGACTGCGCTTGATCAGGAACCCCTCCACTTT.

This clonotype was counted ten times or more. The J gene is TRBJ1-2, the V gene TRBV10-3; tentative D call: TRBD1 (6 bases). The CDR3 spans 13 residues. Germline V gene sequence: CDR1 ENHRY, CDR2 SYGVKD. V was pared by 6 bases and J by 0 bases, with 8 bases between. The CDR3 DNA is TGTGCCATCAGGGACAGCTCTAACTATGGCTACACCTTC. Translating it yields CAIRDSSNYGYTF.

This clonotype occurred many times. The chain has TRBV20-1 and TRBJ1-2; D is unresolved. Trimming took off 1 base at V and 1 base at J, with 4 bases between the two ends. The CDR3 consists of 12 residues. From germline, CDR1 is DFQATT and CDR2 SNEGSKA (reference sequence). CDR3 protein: CSARADNYGYTF. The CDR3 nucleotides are TGCAGTGCTAGAGCCGATAACTATGGCTACACCTTC.

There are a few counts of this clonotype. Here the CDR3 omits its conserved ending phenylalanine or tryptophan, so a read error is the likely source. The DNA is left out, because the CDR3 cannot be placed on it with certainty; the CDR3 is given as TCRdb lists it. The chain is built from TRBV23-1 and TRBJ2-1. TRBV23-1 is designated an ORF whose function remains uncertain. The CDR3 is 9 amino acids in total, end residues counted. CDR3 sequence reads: CASSLDWNY.

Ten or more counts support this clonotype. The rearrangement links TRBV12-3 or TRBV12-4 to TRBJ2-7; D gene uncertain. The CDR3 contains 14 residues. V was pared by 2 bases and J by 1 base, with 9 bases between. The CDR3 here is CASSLTPKSYEQYF. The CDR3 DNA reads TGTGCCAGCAGTTTAACACCAAAATCCTACGAGCAGTACTTC.

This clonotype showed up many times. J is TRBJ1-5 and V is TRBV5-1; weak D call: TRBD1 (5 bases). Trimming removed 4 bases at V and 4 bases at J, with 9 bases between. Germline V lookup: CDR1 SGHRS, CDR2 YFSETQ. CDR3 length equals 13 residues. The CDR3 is CASSRDLNQPQHF. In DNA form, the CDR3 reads TGCGCCAGCAGCCGGGACCTTAATCAGCCCCAGCATTTT.

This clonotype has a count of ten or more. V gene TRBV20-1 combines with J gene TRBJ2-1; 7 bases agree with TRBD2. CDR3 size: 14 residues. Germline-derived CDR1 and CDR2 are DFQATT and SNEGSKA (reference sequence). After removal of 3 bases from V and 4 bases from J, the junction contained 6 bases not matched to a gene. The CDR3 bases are TGCAGTGCTAGGAATCTAGCGGCATACAATGAGCAGTTCTTC. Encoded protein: CSARNLAAYNEQFF.

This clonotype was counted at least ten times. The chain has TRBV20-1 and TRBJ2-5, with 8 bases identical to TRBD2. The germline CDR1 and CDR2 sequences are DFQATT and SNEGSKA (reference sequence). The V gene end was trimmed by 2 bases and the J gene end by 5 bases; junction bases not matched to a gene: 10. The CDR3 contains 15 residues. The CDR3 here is CSARSATSGVETQYF. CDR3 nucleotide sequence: TGCAGTGCTAGATCGGCCACTAGCGGAGTTGAGACCCAGTACTTC.

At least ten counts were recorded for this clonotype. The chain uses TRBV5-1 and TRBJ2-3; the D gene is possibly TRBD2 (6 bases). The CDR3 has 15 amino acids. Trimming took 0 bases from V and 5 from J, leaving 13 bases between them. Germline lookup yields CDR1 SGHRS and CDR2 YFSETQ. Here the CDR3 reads CASSLAWRGGDTQYF. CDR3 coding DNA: TGCGCCAGCAGCTTGGCCTGGCGGGGTGGAGATACGCAGTATTTT.

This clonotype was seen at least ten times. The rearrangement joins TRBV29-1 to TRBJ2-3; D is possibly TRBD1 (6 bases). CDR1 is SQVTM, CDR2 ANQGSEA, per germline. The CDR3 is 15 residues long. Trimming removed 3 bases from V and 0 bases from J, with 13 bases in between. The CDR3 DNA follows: TGCAGCGTTGAGGGAACAGGGCCTAGCACAGATACGCAGTATTTT. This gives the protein CSVEGTGPSTDTQYF.

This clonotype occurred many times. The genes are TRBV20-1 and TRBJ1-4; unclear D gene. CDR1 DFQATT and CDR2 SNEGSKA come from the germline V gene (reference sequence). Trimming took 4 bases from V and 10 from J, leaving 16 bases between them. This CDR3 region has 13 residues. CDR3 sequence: CSANPSSSGKLFF. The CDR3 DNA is TGCAGTGCTAACCCTTCATCCTCAGGAAAACTGTTTTTT.

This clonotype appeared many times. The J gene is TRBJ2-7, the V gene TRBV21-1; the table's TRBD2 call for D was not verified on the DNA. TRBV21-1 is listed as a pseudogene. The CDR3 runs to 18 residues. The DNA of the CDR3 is TGTGCCAGCAGCAAAATCAGGACTAGCGGGGAATGCCAATACGAGCAGTACTTC. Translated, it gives CASSKIRTSGECQYEQYF.

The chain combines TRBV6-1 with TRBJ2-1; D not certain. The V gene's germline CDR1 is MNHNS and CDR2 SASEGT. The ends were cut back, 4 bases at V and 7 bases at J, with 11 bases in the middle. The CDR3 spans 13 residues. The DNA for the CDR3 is TGTGCCAGCAGTGGAACTTTCGGGAATGAGCAGTTCTTC. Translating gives CASSGTFGNEQFF.